The T cell receptor (beta chain) described here comes from a study of cytomegalovirus exposure and HLA in healthy donors. Both 60 Vbeta primers and 13 Jbeta primers went into the PCR. Here immunoSEQ multiplex PCR was the method, and the copy in TCRdb shows in-frame clones only, minus some. The sample comprises about 200,000 clones, around 73% of which are singletons, and around 2.2% rests with the top ten. Points from the study as a whole: Later analysis suggested most CMV-associated TCR beta chains were HLA-restricted.

Healthy individuals who donated bone marrow served as the donors. On this clone: Its target is unknown.

Germline V gene lookup returns CDR1 SGHNT and CDR2 YYREEE (reference sequence). CDR3 size: 9 residues. Trimming cost V 9 bases and J 5 bases, with 3 bases left between them. The sequencing input was PBMCs. This chain joins TRBV5-4 and TRBJ2-1; D remains unclear. The sequence came from a woman aged 30 to 39 in good health and CMV-seropositive. The chain's CDR3 is CATDNEQFF. For the CDR3, the DNA is TGTGCCACCGACAATGAGCAGTTCTTC.